The clone carrying this T cell receptor (beta chain) appeared many times. Its matching antigen is unknown. RNA transcripts provided the source from which TCR beta CDR3 regions were amplified. The HTBI primer set served for first-round RT-PCR of the TCR CDR3. TCRdb re-called the multiplex PCR reads through MiXCR, storing one row per CDR3 protein. The sample holds 250,000 to 300,000 distinct CDR3 sequences, roughly 15% seen once. Each diagnosis drew on symptoms, thyroxine, TRAb, thyroid ultrasound and orbital computed tomography findings. An approximately 10 ml volume of fresh peripheral blood provided the PBMCs. The data derive from a study of T cells in Graves' hyperthyroidism and ophthalmopathy. Regarding the study as a whole: Most thyroid-expanded clonotypes above 0.001 were also found in blood.

This CDR3 region has 14 residues. The junction had 5 bases not matched to a gene; V was cut back by 5 bases and J by 9 bases. Germline V gives CDR1 MNHNS, CDR2 SASEGT. The sequence came from a woman aged 40 to 50 with Graves' hyperthyroidism that later progressed to Graves' ophthalmopathy. Sequenced material: blood. The V call is TRBV6-1, the J call TRBJ1-6; 9 nucleotides agree with TRBD1. CDR3 protein: CASSSRDRASPLHF. The CDR3 DNA reads TGTGCCAGCAGTTCCCGGGACAGGGCTTCACCCCTCCACTTT.